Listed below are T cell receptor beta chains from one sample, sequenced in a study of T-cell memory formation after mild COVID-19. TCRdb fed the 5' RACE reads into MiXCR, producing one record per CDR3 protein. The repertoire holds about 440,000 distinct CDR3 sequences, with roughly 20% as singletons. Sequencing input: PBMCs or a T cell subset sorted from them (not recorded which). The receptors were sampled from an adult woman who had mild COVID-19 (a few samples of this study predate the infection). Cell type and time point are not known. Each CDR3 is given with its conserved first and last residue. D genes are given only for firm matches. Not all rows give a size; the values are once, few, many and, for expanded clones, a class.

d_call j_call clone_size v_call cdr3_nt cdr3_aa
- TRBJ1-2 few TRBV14 TGTGCCAGCAGCCAAGACGGGCACTATGGCTACACCTTC CASSQDGHYGYTF
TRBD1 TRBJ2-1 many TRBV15 TGTGCCACCAGCAGAGGGACAGGGGGAAACTACAATGAGCAGTTCTTC CATSRGTGGNYNEQFF
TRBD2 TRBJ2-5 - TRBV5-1 TGCGCCAGCAGGGTCCCCAGACTAGCGGGAGCAGAGACCCAGTACTTC CASRVPRLAGAETQYF
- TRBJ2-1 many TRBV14 TGTGCCAGCAGTCCACAGGGGCGGGGGGCCTACAATGAGCAGTTCTTC CASSPQGRGAYNEQFF
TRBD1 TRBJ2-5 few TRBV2 TGTGCCAGCGAAGGACCGGGACAGGGGGGTCAAGAGACCCAGTACTTC CASEGPGQGGQETQYF
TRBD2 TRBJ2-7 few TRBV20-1 TGCAGTGCTAGGGGACTAGCGGGAGGAGGTTACGGCTACGAGCAGTACTTC CSARGLAGGGYGYEQYF
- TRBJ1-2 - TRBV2 TGTGCCAGCAGCATAGATTATGGCTACACCTTC CASSIDYGYTF
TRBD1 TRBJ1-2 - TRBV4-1 TGCGCCAGCAGCCAAGATCGGATTTACCGGGACAGCGGCTATGGCTACACCTTC CASSQDRIYRDSGYGYTF
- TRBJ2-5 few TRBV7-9 TGTGCCAGCAGCTCTACCGGGCTCCCCGGGGCAGAGACCCAGTACTTC CASSSTGLPGAETQYF
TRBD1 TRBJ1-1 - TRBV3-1 TGTGCCAGCAGGTCCAGGGGGCCAGTGTTAACTGAAGCTTTCTTT CASRSRGPVLTEAFF
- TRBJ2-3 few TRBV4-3 TGCGCCAGCAGCCAAGATCGAAGTAGGGCCGGAGATACGCAGTATTTT CASSQDRSRAGDTQYF
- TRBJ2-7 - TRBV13 TGTGCCAGCAGCTTAAACACGGGATTGGGGTACGAGCAGTACTTC CASSLNTGLGYEQYF
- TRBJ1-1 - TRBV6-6 TGTGCCAGCGGCGTGGGCGAGAGAACTGAAGCTTTCTTT CASGVGERTEAFF
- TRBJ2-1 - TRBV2 TGTGCCATTCAGGGGGGGCTATACAATGAGCAGTTCTTC CAIQGGLYNEQFF
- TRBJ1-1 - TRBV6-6 TGTGCCAGCAGTTACTCAGGCGGGGGCCGGACTGAAGCTTTCTTT CASSYSGGGRTEAFF
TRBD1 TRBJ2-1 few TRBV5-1 TGCGCCAGCAGCGAGTTATCTCGGGACAGTAGCGAGTTCTTC CASSELSRDSSEFF
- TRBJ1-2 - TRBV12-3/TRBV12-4 TGTGCCAGCAGTCACACCGCGGAGGGTACCTATGGCTACACCTTC CASSHTAEGTYGYTF
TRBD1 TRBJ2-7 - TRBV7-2 TGTGCCAGCAGCTTAGCTACGGTCCTACCGGGACAGGGGACCTACGAGCAGTACTTC CASSLATVLPGQGTYEQYF
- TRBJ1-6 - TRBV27 TGTGCCAGCAGTTTCAGAGCCTTTAATTCACCCCTCCACTTT CASSFRAFNSPLHF
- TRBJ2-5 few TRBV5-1 TGCGCCAGCAGCTTGGTACAGCCCAATCAAGAGACCCAGTACTTC CASSLVQPNQETQYF
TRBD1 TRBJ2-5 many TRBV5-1 TGCGCCAGCAGCCCCGGACAGGGACAAGAGACCCAGTACTTC CASSPGQGQETQYF
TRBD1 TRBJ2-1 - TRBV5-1 TGCGCCAGCAGCTTGGCTCACGGGACAGGGAAGAATGAGCAGTTCTTC CASSLAHGTGKNEQFF
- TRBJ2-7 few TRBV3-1 TGTGCCAGCAGCCCACAGAGGGGGAGCTACGAGCAGTACTTC CASSPQRGSYEQYF
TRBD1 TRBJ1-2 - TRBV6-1 TGTGCCAGCAGTCTAACGCAGGGGGCTCCCTTAGGCTACACCTTC CASSLTQGAPLGYTF
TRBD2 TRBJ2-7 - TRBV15 TGTGCCACCAGCTTAGCGGGGGGGCCCTCCTACGAGCAGTACTTC CATSLAGGPSYEQYF
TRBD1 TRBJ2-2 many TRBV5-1 TGCGCCAGCGGGGACGGGACAGTGACGGCCGGGGAGCTGTTTTTT CASGDGTVTAGELFF
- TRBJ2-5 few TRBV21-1 TGTGCCAGCAGCAAAGTTGGTTTGAGCACCCAGTACTTC CASSKVGLSTQYF
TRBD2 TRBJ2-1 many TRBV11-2 TGTGCCAGCAGCCCAAGACTGAAACTAGCGGGGGCCGTCAACAATGAGCAGTTCTTC CASSPRLKLAGAVNNEQFF
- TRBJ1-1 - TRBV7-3 TGTGCCAGCAGCTTAATTCAGGGCTCTGAAGCTTTCTTT CASSLIQGSEAFF
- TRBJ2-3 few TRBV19 TGTGCCAGTAGTCCAAGACTAGTGGTCACAGATACGCAGTATTTT CASSPRLVVTDTQYF
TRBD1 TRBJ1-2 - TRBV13 TGTGCCAGCAGCCGGACAGGGGAAGAAGGCTACACATTC CASSRTGEEGYTF
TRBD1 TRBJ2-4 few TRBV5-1 TGCGCCAGCAGCTACCCCCGGACAGGAGCCCGATTAGCCAAAAACATTCAGTACTTC CASSYPRTGARLAKNIQYF
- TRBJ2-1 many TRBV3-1 TGTGCCAGCAGGAGAACTAGCATCTTGGGGGACAATGAGCAGTTCTTC CASRRTSILGDNEQFF
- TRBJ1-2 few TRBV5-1 TGCGCCAGCAGCTTGGAACGGGGCTCCCCCTTCATGGCCTTC CASSLERGSPFMAF
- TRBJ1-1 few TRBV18 TGTGCCAGCTCACCAAAGGGTCCGGCGGGGAACACTGAAGCTTTCTTT CASSPKGPAGNTEAFF
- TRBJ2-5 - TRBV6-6 TGTGCCAGCAGCTCTTTCCGGGGTGGCCAAGAGACCCAGTACTTC CASSSFRGGQETQYF
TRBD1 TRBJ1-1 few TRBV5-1 TGCGCCAGCAGCGTGGGACAGGGCGTTACTGAAGCTTTCTTT CASSVGQGVTEAFF